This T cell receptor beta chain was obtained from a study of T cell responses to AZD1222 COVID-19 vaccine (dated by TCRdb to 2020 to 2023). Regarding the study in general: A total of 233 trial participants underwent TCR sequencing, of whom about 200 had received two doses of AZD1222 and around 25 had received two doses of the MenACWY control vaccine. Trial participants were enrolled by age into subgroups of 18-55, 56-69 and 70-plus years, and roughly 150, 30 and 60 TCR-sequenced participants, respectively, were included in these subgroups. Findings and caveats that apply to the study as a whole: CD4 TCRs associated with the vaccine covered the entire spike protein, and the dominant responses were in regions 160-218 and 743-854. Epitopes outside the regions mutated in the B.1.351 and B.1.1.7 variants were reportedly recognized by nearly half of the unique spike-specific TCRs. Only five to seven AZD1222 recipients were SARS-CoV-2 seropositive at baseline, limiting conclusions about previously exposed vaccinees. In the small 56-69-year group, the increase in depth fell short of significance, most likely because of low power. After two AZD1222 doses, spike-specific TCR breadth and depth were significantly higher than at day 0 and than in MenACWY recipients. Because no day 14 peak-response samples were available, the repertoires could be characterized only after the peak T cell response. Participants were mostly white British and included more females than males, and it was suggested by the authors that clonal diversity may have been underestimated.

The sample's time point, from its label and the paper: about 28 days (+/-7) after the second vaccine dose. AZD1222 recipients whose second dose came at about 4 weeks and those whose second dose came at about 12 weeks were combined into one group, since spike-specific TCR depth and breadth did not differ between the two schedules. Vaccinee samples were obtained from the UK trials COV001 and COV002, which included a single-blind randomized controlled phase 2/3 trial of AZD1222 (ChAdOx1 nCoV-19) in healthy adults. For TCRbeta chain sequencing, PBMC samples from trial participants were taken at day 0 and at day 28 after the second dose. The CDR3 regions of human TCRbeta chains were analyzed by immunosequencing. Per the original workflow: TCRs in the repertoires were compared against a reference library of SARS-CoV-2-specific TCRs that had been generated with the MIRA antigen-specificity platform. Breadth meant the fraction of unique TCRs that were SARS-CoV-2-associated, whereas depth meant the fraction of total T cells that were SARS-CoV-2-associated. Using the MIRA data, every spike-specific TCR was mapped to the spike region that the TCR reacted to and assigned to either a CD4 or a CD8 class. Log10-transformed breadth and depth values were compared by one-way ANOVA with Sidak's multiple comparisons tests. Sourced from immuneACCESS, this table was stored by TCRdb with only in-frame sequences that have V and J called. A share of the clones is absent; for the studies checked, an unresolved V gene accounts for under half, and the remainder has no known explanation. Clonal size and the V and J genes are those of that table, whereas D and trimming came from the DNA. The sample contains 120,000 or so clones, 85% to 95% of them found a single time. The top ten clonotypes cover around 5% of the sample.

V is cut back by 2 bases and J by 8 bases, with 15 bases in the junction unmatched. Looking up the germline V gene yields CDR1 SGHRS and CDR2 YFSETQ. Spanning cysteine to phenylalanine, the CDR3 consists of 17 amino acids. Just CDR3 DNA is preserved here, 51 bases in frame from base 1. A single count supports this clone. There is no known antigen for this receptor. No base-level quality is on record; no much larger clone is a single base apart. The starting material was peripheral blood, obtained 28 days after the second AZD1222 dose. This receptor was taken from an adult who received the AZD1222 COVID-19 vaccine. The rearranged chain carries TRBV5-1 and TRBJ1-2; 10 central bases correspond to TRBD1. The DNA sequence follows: TGCGCCAGCAGCTTCAACACCGTCGCGACAGGGGGCGGGGGCTACACCTTC. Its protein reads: CASSFNTVATGGGGYTF.